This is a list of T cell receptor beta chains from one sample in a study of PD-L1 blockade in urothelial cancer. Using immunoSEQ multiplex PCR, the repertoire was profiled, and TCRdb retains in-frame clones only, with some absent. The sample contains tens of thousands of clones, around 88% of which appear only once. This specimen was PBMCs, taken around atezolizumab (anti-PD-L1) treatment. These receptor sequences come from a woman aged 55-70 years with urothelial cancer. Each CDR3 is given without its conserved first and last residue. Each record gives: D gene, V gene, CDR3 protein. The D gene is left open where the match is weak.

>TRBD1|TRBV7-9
ASLVGGAVYGYT
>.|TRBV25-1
ASSPPRTVFGGYT
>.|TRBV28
ASSFFMATYEQY
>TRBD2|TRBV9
ASSSGLAVTQY
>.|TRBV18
ASSSNVGTNEKLF
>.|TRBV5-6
ASSLGGFAYEQY
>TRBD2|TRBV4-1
ASSLGLAGSLPTYEQY
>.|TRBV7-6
ASSLERAADAF
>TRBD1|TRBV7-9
ASNLPGTGYQSNTGELF
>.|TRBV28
ASSFSGKVAEAF
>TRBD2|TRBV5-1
ASSSHDSGGPTFYSYNEQF
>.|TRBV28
ASSLENPPEAF
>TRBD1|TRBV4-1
ASSQGHGDRDQETQY
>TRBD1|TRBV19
ASGQGDNTGELF
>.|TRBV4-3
ASSQDKGFGTDTQY
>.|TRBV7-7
ASSYGSQETQY
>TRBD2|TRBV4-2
ASSQETSGGSAQY
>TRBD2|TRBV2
ASRETSGTYNEQF
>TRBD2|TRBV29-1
SVWGLAGHYEQY
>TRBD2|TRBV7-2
ASSLASQGTLAGPPYEQY
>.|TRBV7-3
ASSLSPDQPQH
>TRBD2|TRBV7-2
ASSLLRTSLYEQY
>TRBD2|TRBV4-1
ASSPLGLAVYNEQF
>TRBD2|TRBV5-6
ASSPSVGGRRREQY
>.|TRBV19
ASRPTLPFTDTQY
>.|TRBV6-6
ASSYGAGTLSYEQY
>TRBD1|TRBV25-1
ASSDPRGVEKLF
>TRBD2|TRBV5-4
ASRGLGAGVRSGANVLT
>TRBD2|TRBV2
ARASGSSYNEQF
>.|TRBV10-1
ASTSTLSYNEQF